The 20 T cell receptor beta chains listed next were all sequenced from one sample in a study of blood T cell repertoires in COVID-19. Using immunoSEQ multiplex PCR, the repertoire was profiled, and TCRdb retains in-frame clones only, with some absent. The sample contains fewer than 350,000 clones, nearly 90% of which appear only once. Sequencing was done on a sample of PBMCs or T cells enriched from blood (not recorded which). The receptors derive from a young woman who had recovered from COVID-19.

The V call is TRBV19, the J call TRBJ1-5; possible D gene TRBD1, 5 bases. The CDR3 is 14 residues long. Trimming stripped 9 bases from V and 0 bases from J, with 12 bases between. The germline V gene has CDR1 LNHDA and CDR2 SQIVND (reference sequence). The CDR3: CASNLGGSNQPQHF. The CDR3 DNA reads as TGTGCCAGCAACCTCGGGGGTAGCAATCAGCCCCAGCATTTT.

This clone has a single count. The chain has TRBV6-2 or TRBV6-3 and TRBJ1-6, with 7 nucleotides matching TRBD1. V shed 5 bases, J shed 0 bases, and the junction held 4 bases outside the gene matches. The CDR3 sequence is 16 residues long. Germline CDR1 MNHEY, CDR2 SVGEGT. CDR3 residues: CASSLTGSSYNSPLHF. CDR3 DNA: TGTGCCAGCAGTCTGACAGGGAGCTCCTATAATTCACCCCTCCACTTT.

The chain carries TRBV5-1 and TRBJ1-6; D is unclear. The CDR3 totals 13 residues. Germline CDR1 SGHRS, CDR2 YFSETQ. V lost 6 bases and J 16 bases, leaving 20 bases between the germline ends. CDR3 sequence reads: CASTRTSGSSLHF. As DNA, the CDR3 is TGCGCCAGCACCCGCACCTCGGGGTCGTCTCTCCACTTT.

The chain recombines TRBV19 with TRBJ1-5; TRBD1 might be the D (5 bases). V was clipped by 5 bases and J by 8 bases, with 13 bases between them. The germline gives CDR1 LNHDA, CDR2 SQIVND (reference sequence). The CDR3 extends over 13 amino acids. Here the CDR3 reads CASSVSGYEPQHF. For the CDR3, the DNA is TGTGCCAGTAGTGTGTCAGGGTACGAGCCCCAGCATTTT.

The CDR3 region has the DNA TGTGCCAGCAGCCAAGACCTCCGGACTAGCGGGGAAGTATATGAGCAGTTCTTC. Its translation is CASSQDLRTSGEVYEQFF. This chain uses TRBV3-1 (or the pseudogene TRBV3-2) with TRBJ2-1; 12 nucleotides align to TRBD2. This CDR3 is built from 18 residues. Germline CDR1 LGHDT, CDR2 YNNKEL (reference sequence). Trimming removed 0 bases from V and 8 bases from J; junction bases left unmatched: 11.

V gene TRBV6-5 combines with J gene TRBJ2-2; 7 positions match TRBD2. Unmatched junction bases numbered 6, after V lost 7 bases and J lost 4 bases. The germline CDR1 and CDR2 sequences are MNHEY and SVGAGI. CDR3 length: 14 amino acids. As DNA, the CDR3 is TGTGCCAGCATGGGGGACTACTCCACCGGGGAGCTGTTTTTT. It encodes CASMGDYSTGELFF.

A word on this clone: The final CDR3 position lacks the conserved phenylalanine or tryptophan, pointing to a likely read error. The DNA is omitted, as the CDR3 cannot be located on it reliably, and the CDR3 follows TCRdb's listing. The chain is built from TRBV3-1 (or the pseudogene TRBV3-2) and TRBJ1-2. The CDR3 region is 13 residues in length, termini included. The germline CDR1 and CDR2 sequences are LGHDT and YNNKEL (reference sequence). The CDR3 sequence is CASSQERGLKATI.

The V gene is TRBV5-1, the J gene TRBJ2-7; 8 bases agree with TRBD1. V gave up 4 bases and J gave up 3 bases; unmatched junction bases: 6. CDR3 length equals 14 residues. Germline CDR1 SGHRS, CDR2 YFSETQ. For the CDR3, the DNA is TGCGCCAGCAGCACGGAAGGACAGGGCTACGAGCAGTACTTC. It yields the protein CASSTEGQGYEQYF.

The chain links TRBV19 to TRBJ1-5; no clear D. The V gene lost 9 bases and the J gene lost 6 bases, with 15 bases spanning the gap. Germline assignment: CDR1 LNHDA and CDR2 SQIVND (reference sequence). The CDR3 runs 13 residues. The CDR3 here is CASTIVFGQPQHF. As DNA, the CDR3 is TGTGCCAGCACTATCGTGTTCGGTCAGCCCCAGCATTTT.

The chain employs TRBV6-6 and TRBJ1-1; TRBD1 might be the D (6 bases). The CDR3 runs to 13 residues. From germline, CDR1 is MNHNY and CDR2 SVGAGI (reference sequence). The V and J ends lost 7 bases and 4 bases respectively, with 13 bases between them. The DNA for the CDR3 is TGTGCCAGCATCCCTCAGGGGAGCACTGAAGCTTTCTTT. Translated: CASIPQGSTEAFF.

This chain joins TRBV7-6 and TRBJ2-1; 11 bases are a match to TRBD2. There are 18 residues in the CDR3. The junction had 5 bases not matched to a gene; V was cut back by 1 base and J by 0 bases. Germline values: CDR1 SGHVS, CDR2 FNYEAQ. CDR3 sequence: CASSLDPTSGVSYNEQFF. In nucleotides, the CDR3 is TGTGCCAGCAGCTTAGACCCGACTAGCGGGGTCTCCTACAATGAGCAGTTCTTC. The variable domain in full, completed from reference TRBV7-6 and TRBJ2-1, reads GAGVSQSPRYKVTKRGQDVALRCDPISGHVSLYWYRQALGQGPEFLTYFNYEAQQDKSGLPNDRFSAERPEGSISTLTIQRTEQRDSAMYRCASSLDPTSGVSYNEQFFGPGTRLTVL.

A single count supports this clone. The CDR3 coding sequence is TGTGCCACGAATCGACAGGGGCCTTTGGACAATGAGCAGTTCTTC. Translated, it gives CATNRQGPLDNEQFF. V usage is TRBV7-6 and J usage is TRBJ2-1, with 8 positions matching TRBD1. The CDR3 spans 15 residues. Germline V gives CDR1 SGHVS, CDR2 FNYEAQ. V trimming: 10 bases; J trimming: 5 bases; junction bases outside the gene matches: 13.

The rearrangement joins TRBV28 to TRBJ1-2, with 9 nucleotides matching TRBD1. The CDR3 has 14 residues. V lost 5 bases to trimming and J lost 2 bases; unmatched junction nucleotides: 3. Germline-derived CDR1 and CDR2 are MDHEN and SYDVKM. CDR3 region: CASSIQGANYGYTF. For the CDR3, the DNA is TGTGCCAGCAGTATACAGGGGGCAAACTATGGCTACACCTTC.

This rearrangement joins TRBV29-1 to TRBJ2-1; D call uncertain. The V gene's germline CDR1 is SQVTM and CDR2 ANQGSEA. CDR3 length equals 12 residues. Trimming took 6 bases from V and 5 from J, leaving 11 bases between them. CDR3: CSVHDKNNEQFF. The CDR3 DNA sequence: TGCAGCGTCCATGACAAGAACAATGAGCAGTTCTTC.

The chain combines TRBV5-1 with TRBJ1-1; D may be TRBD1 (6 bases). The CDR3 has 15 residues. Germline V gene sequence: CDR1 SGHRS, CDR2 YFSETQ. Trimming took off 1 base at V and 7 bases at J, with 17 bases between the two ends. The CDR3 DNA is TGCGCCAGCAGCTTGAAAGGGCAGGGGTCGAGTGAAGCTTTCTTT. It specifies CASSLKGQGSSEAFF.

The genes are TRBV14 and TRBJ2-7; no reliable D call. There are 13 residues in the CDR3. The germline gives CDR1 SGHDN, CDR2 FVKESK. Trimming shortened V by 4 bases and J by 4 bases, and 11 bases separated the two germline ends. Here the CDR3 reads CASSLSGLYEQYF. The CDR3 bases are TGTGCCAGCAGCCTTAGTGGTTTATACGAGCAGTACTTC.

This sequence joins TRBV14 and TRBJ2-3, with D possibly TRBD2 on 7 matching bases. Germline CDR1 and CDR2: SGHDN and FVKESK. This CDR3 is 14 amino acids long. V gave up 6 bases and J gave up 4 bases, with 14 bases separating them. The CDR3 reads CASREGGAPDTQYF. The CDR3 bases are TGTGCCAGCAGGGAGGGGGGGGCACCAGATACGCAGTATTTT.

The J gene is TRBJ2-5, the V gene TRBV29-1, with 7 bases lining up with TRBD2. The junction had 15 bases not matched to a gene; V was cut back by 7 bases and J by 7 bases. Germline CDR1 reads SQVTM; CDR2 reads ANQGSEA. CDR3 length equals 14 residues. This chain's CDR3 is CSASDLGGKVTQYF. The CDR3 region has the DNA TGCAGCGCCTCAGACTTGGGGGGGAAGGTGACCCAGTACTTC.

The rearrangement joins TRBV24-1 to TRBJ2-2; D is uncertain. The length of the CDR3 is 16 residues. The germline V gene has CDR1 KGHDR and CDR2 SFDVKD. V lost 5 bases, J lost 1 base, and 13 bases lay in between. DNA of the CDR3: TGTGCCACCAGTGCCCTAAGGCAGGAGAACACCGGGGAGCTGTTTTTT. Amino acid sequence: CATSALRQENTGELFF.

The rearrangement joins TRBV10-1 to TRBJ2-3; D is unclear. In germline, CDR1 is WNHNN, CDR2 SYGVQD (reference sequence). The germline V and J ends were trimmed by 10 bases and 3 bases, with 11 bases remaining between them. The CDR3 extends over 12 amino acids. The CDR3 spells CAIQVKTDTQYF. The CDR3 DNA reads as TGCGCCATCCAGGTAAAAACAGATACGCAGTATTTT.